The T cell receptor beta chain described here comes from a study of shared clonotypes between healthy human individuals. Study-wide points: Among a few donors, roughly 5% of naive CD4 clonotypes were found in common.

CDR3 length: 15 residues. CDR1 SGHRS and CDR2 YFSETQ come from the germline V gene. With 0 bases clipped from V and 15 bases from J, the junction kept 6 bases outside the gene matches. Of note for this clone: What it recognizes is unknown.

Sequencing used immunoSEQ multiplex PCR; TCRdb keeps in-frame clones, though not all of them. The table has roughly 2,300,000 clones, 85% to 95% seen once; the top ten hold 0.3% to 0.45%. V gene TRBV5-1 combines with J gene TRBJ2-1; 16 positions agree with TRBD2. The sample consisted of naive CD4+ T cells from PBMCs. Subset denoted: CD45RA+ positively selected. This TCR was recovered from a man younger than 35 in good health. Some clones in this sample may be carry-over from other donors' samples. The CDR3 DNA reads TGCGCCAGCAGCTTGGAAGGGACTAGCGGGAGGGCGCCGTTCTTC. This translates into CASSLEGTSGRAPFF. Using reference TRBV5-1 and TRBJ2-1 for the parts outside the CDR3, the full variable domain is KAGVTQTPRYLIKTRGQQVTLSCSPISGHRSVSWYQQTPGQGLQFLFEYFSETQRNKGNFPGRFSGRQFSNSRSEMNVSTLELGDSALYLCASSLEGTSGRAPFFGPGTRLTVL.